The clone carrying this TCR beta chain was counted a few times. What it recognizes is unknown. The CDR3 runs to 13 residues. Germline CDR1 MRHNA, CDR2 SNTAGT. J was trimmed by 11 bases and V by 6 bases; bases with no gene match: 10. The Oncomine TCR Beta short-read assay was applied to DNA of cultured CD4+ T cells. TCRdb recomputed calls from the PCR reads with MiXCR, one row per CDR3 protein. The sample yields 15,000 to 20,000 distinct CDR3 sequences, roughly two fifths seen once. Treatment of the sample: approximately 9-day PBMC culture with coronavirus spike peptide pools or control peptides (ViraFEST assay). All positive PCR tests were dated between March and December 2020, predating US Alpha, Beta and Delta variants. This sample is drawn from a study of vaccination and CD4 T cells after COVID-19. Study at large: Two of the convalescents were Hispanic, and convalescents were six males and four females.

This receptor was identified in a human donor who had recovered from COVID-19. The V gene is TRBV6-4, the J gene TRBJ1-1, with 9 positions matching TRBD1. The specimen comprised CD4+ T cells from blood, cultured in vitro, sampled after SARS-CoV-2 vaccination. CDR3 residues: CASRAEDRGFAFF. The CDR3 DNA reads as TGTGCCAGCAGGGCCGAGGACAGGGGTTTTGCTTTCTTT.